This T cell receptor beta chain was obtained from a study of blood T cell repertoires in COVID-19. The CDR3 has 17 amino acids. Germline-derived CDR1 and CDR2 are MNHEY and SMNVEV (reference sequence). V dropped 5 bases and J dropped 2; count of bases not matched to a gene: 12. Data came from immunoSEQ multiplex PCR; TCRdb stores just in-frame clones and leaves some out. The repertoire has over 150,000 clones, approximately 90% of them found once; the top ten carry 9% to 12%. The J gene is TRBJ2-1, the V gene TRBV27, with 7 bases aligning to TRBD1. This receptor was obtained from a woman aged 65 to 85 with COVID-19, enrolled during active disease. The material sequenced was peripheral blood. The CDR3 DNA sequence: TGTGCCAGCAGTCTAAGGCCGGGACAGCGACCCTACAATGAGCAGTTCTTC. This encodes CASSLRPGQRPYNEQFF.